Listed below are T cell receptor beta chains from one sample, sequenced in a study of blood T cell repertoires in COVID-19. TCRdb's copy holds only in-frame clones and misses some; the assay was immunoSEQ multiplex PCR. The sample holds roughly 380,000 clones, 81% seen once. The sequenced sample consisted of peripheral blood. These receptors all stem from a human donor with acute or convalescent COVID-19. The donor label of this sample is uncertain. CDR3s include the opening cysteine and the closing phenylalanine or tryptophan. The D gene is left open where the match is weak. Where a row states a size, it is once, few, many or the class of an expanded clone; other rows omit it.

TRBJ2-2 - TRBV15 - CATSRDRQANRARNTGELFF TGTGCCACCAGCAGAGATCGCCAAGCGAATCGTGCAAGAAACACCGGGGAGCTGTTTTTT
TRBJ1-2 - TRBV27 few CASSLSRSFYGYTF TGTGCCAGCAGTTTATCTCGGAGCTTCTATGGCTACACCTTC
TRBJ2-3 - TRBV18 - CASSGGGAVDTQYF TGTGCCAGCTCAGGCGGGGGCGCAGTAGATACGCAGTATTTT
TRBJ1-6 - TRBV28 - CASSLSHSPLHF TGTGCCAGCAGTTTGAGTCATTCACCCCTCCACTTT
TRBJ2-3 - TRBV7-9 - CASSHSGKADTQYF TGTGCCAGCAGCCACTCGGGGAAGGCAGATACGCAGTATTTT
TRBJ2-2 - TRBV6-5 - CASSKPGTHTGELFF TGTGCCAGCAGTAAACCCGGGACACACACCGGGGAGCTGTTTTTT
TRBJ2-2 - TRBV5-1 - CASSLPSGSGELFF TGCGCCAGCAGCTTGCCCTCGGGGTCCGGGGAGCTGTTTTTT
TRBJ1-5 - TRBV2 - CASSRRRDNQPQHF TGTGCCAGCAGTAGAAGACGGGACAATCAGCCCCAGCATTTT
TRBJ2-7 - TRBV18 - CASSPRLTEQYF TGTGCCAGCTCACCACGACTCACCGAGCAGTACTTC
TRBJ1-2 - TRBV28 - CASSPEGSRTRGYTF TGTGCCAGCAGTCCTGAGGGTTCTCGAACTCGGGGCTACACCTTC